The 17 T cell receptor beta chains reported below all come from one sample, sequenced in a study of Ad26.COV2.S vaccination and SARS-CoV-2 variants. Data came from immunoSEQ multiplex PCR; TCRdb stores just in-frame clones and leaves some out. The sample lists about 400,000 clones, about 90% occurring once. Described treatment: over 15 received Ad26.COV2.S at low or high dose, single or two shots; roughly five received placebo; per-sample allocation not given. After the first vaccine or placebo injection, samples were drawn on day 63. Sequencing was performed on peripheral blood, taken in a trial of Ad26.COV2.S vaccine versus placebo. Every receptor here comes from a person aged 18-65 years who received the Ad26.COV2.S COVID-19 vaccine or a placebo.

CDR3 in amino acids: CASSYYLSSGSYEQYF. In DNA, the CDR3 is TGTGCCAGCAGTTACTACTTGTCTAGCGGATCCTACGAGCAGTACTTC. This chain connects TRBV6-2 or TRBV6-3 to TRBJ2-7; 7 bases fit TRBD2. Germline V CDR1 and CDR2: MNHEY, SVGEGT. V gave up 1 base and J gave up 1 base; unmatched junction bases: 7. This CDR3 is 16 amino acids long.

DNA of the CDR3: TGTGCCATACATCGCGGCCTTCTAGAACGAGGCACAGATACGCAGTATTTT. Its protein is CAIHRGLLERGTDTQYF. The chain has TRBV7-9 and TRBJ2-3; D unresolved. The CDR3 runs to 17 residues. Germline CDR1 SEHNR, CDR2 FQNEAQ (reference sequence). Trimming left V 10 bases short and J 1 base short, with 24 bases between.

This sequence joins TRBV19 and TRBJ2-1; D is uncertain. Trimming removed 6 bases at V and 8 bases at J, with 23 bases between. The CDR3 is made up of 16 amino acids. Germline assignment: CDR1 LNHDA and CDR2 SQIVND (reference sequence). The CDR3 loop is CASRPSNPKGGDEQFF. The CDR3 DNA reads TGTGCCAGTAGGCCCTCCAATCCGAAGGGTGGCGATGAGCAGTTCTTC.

Comment on this clone: The sample contains more than one DNA sequence encoding this CDR3. Here the CDR3 DNA reads TGTGCCAGCAGTTTATTGGTCTCTGGGGCCAACGTCCTGACTTTC. Translated: CASSLLVSGANVLTF. The J gene is TRBJ2-6, the V gene TRBV27, with unresolved D. The CDR3 consists of 15 residues. The germline V and J ends were trimmed by 1 base and 0 bases, with 4 bases remaining between them. Germline loops: CDR1 MNHEY, CDR2 SMNVEV (reference sequence).

V and J are TRBV10-3 and TRBJ2-1; a weak D match, TRBD2 (7 bases). The CDR3 runs to 15 residues. CDR1 is ENHRY and CDR2 is SYGVKD in the germline V gene. The V end was cut by 3 bases, the J end by 5 bases, with 14 bases between. The CDR3 DNA reads as TGTGCCATCAGTGACCGGGGGGCTCGAAACAATGAGCAGTTCTTC. It yields the protein CAISDRGARNNEQFF.

The chain uses TRBV11-2 and TRBJ1-1; D ambiguous. The CDR3 length is 14 residues. The germline V gene has CDR1 SGHAT and CDR2 FQNNGV. The V end lost 0 bases, the J end lost 6 bases, and 11 bases lay between the germline ends. The CDR3 DNA is TGTGCCAGCAGCTTAGATTTTGGGGAGTCTGAAGCTTTCTTT. Protein product: CASSLDFGESEAFF.

The rearrangement uses TRBV7-6 and TRBJ1-1; 10 bases line up with TRBD1. Trimming took 1 base from V and 4 from J; bases not matched to a gene: 3. The CDR3 is made up of 15 amino acids. CDR1 and CDR2 from the germline V gene are SGHVS and FNYEAQ. The CDR3 DNA follows: TGTGCCAGCAGCTTAGAGGGACAGGGGACCACTGAAGCTTTCTTT. Translated, it gives CASSLEGQGTTEAFF.

The genes are TRBV7-9 and TRBJ2-2; maybe TRBD1 (5 bases). CDR3 length: 16 amino acids. V was shortened by 1 base and J by 3 bases, with 12 bases between the two germline ends. The germline V gene has CDR1 SEHNR and CDR2 FQNEAQ (reference sequence). In nucleotides, the CDR3 is TGTGCCAGCAGCTTAGAAAAGGGGCGGTACACCGGGGAGCTGTTTTTT. It yields the protein CASSLEKGRYTGELFF. The whole variable domain, remainder taken from reference TRBV7-9 and TRBJ2-2, is DTGVSQNPRHKITKRGQNVTFRCDPISEHNRLYWYRQTLGQGPEFLTYFQNEAQLEKSRLLSDRFSAERPKGSFSTLEIQRTEQGDSAMYLCASSLEKGRYTGELFFGEGSRLTVL.

J is TRBJ1-1 and V is TRBV23-1; D may be TRBD1 (5 bases). TRBV23-1 falls under the ORF class, with uncertain function. The CDR3 runs to 13 residues. V lost 2 bases and J lost 6, with 10 bases in between. CDR3 amino acids: CASSQPAGSEAFF. DNA of the CDR3: TGCGCCAGCAGTCAACCGGCAGGGTCTGAAGCTTTCTTT.

The chain couples TRBV3-1 (or the pseudogene TRBV3-2) to TRBJ2-1; no reliable D call. V lost 0 bases to trimming and J lost 6 bases, with 12 bases between them. CDR1 LGHDT and CDR2 YNNKEL come from the germline V gene (reference sequence). This CDR3 contains 15 residues. The CDR3 coding sequence is TGTGCCAGCAGCCAAGATGTCAGCCTCGTCAATGAGCAGTTCTTC. It translates to CASSQDVSLVNEQFF.

This chain joins TRBV4-3 and TRBJ2-3; D could derive from TRBD1 or TRBD2 (6 bases each). The germline CDR1 and CDR2 sequences are LGHNA and YSLEER. There are 15 residues in the CDR3. The germline V and J ends were trimmed by 4 bases and 3 bases, with 14 bases remaining between them. CDR3 bases: TGCGCCAGCAGCCTAGGGGGAGGTTTGACAGATACGCAGTATTTT. It specifies CASSLGGGLTDTQYF.

The CDR3 loop reads CASSPREVSNTEAFF. DNA of the CDR3: TGTGCCAGCTCACCACGCGAGGTTTCGAACACTGAAGCTTTCTTT. The J gene is TRBJ1-1, the V gene TRBV18; D gene uncertain. Germline V gives CDR1 KGHSH, CDR2 LQKENI. The CDR3 totals 15 residues. V gave up 1 base and J gave up 1 base, with 10 bases separating them.

V usage is TRBV5-6 and J usage is TRBJ2-5, with D possibly TRBD2 on 6 matching bases. This CDR3 comprises 10 residues. Germline V gene sequence: CDR1 SGHDT, CDR2 YYEEEE. V lost 7 bases and J 5 bases, leaving 6 bases between the germline ends. The CDR3, as DNA: TGTGCCAGCCGGGGGGAGACCCAGTACTTC. Its protein is CASRGETQYF. The entire variable domain, with the rest obtained from reference TRBV5-6 and TRBJ2-5, is as follows: DAGVTQSPTHLIKTRGQQVTLRCSPKSGHDTVSWYQQALGQGPQFIFQYYEEEERQRGNFPDRFSGHQFPNYSSELNVNALLLGDSALYLCASRGETQYFGPGTRLLVL.

This rearrangement joins TRBV7-2 to TRBJ2-5; TRBD1 might be the D (5 bases). V was clipped by 1 base and J by 3 bases, with 12 bases between them. The CDR3 runs 15 residues. Per the germline V gene, CDR1 is SGHTA and CDR2 is FQGNSA. In nucleotides, the CDR3 is TGTGCCAGCAGCTTAGGCCCTGGGGCGGAAGAGACCCAGTACTTC. Protein product: CASSLGPGAEETQYF. Full variable domain (outside the CDR3, taken from reference TRBV7-2 and TRBJ2-5): GAGVSQSPSNKVTEKGKDVELRCDPISGHTALYWYRQSLGQGLEFLIYFQGNSAPDKSGLPSDRFSAERTGGSVSTLTIQRTQQEDSAVYLCASSLGPGAEETQYFGPGTRLLVL.

This sequence joins TRBV10-2 and TRBJ2-1; 13 bases are shared with TRBD2. Unmatched junction bases numbered 0, after V lost 4 bases and J lost 3 bases. In germline, CDR1 is WSHSY, CDR2 SAAADI. CDR3 length equals 15 residues. The CDR3 loop reads CASSGLAGGYNEQFF. The CDR3 region has the DNA TGCGCCAGCAGTGGACTAGCGGGGGGCTACAATGAGCAGTTCTTC.

A few counts support this clone. This chain's CDR3 is CASSYLADSNQPQHF. CDR3 coding DNA: TGTGCCAGCAGTTACTTGGCGGATAGCAATCAGCCCCAGCATTTT. The gene calls are TRBV6-2 or TRBV6-3 and TRBJ1-5; no clear D. Trimming pared 1 base from V and 0 bases from J, leaving 7 bases between. Germline assignment: CDR1 MNHEY and CDR2 SVGEGT. This CDR3 has 15 amino acids.

This chain links TRBV9 with TRBJ2-7; 9 bases agree with TRBD1. Germline assignment: CDR1 SGDLS and CDR2 YYNGEE. J was trimmed by 3 bases and V by 3 bases; bases with no gene match: 10. This CDR3 is 16 amino acids long. CDR3 in amino acids: CASSAEPGQGNYEQYF. CDR3 DNA sequence: TGTGCCAGCAGCGCCGAACCGGGACAGGGAAACTACGAGCAGTACTTC.